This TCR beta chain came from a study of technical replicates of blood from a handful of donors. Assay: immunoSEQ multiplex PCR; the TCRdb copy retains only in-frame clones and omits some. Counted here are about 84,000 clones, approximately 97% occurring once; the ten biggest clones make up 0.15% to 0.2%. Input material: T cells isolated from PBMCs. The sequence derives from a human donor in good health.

CDR3 sequence reads: CASSPRDHRGQYF. Here the CDR3 DNA reads TGTGCCAGCAGCCCGCGGGACCACAGAGGGCAGTACTTC. The V and J genes are TRBV7-6 and TRBJ2-7; D possibly corresponds to TRBD2 (6 bases). V was clipped by 5 bases and J by 9 bases, with 17 bases between them. There are 13 residues in the CDR3. The germline V gene encodes CDR1 SGHVS and CDR2 FNYEAQ.